Listed below are T cell receptor beta chains from one sample, sequenced in a study of cytomegalovirus exposure and HLA in healthy donors. Method: immunoSEQ multiplex PCR; TCRdb's copy keeps in-frame clones and lacks some. The sample contains about 150,000 clones, roughly 80% of which appear only once. Sequencing was done on a sample of PBMCs. The receptors stem from a woman between 45 and 65 years old in good health and CMV-seropositive. Both conserved end residues are part of each CDR3. D genes are given only for firm matches. Part of the rows lack a size; the others show once, few, many or a class for expanded clones.

clone_size j_call d_call cdr3_length v_call cdr3_aa cdr3_nt
- TRBJ2-7 TRBD2 15 TRBV2 CASSVLAGAAYEQYF TGTGCCAGCAGTGTTCTAGCGGGGGCGGCCTACGAGCAGTACTTC
- TRBJ2-1 - 12 TRBV7-9 CSSSDTYNEQFF TGTTCCAGCAGCGATACATACAATGAGCAGTTCTTC
- TRBJ2-7 TRBD1 12 TRBV30 CAWSRTGREQYF TGTGCCTGGAGTAGGACAGGGCGCGAGCAGTACTTC
few TRBJ2-2 - 13 TRBV11-2 CASSHETGARLFF TGTGCCAGCAGCCATGAAACTGGGGCGCGGCTGTTTTTT
- TRBJ2-1 - 14 TRBV27 CASRESGSYNEQFF TGTGCCAGCAGGGAATCAGGGTCCTACAATGAGCAGTTCTTC
- TRBJ2-1 TRBD1 12 TRBV18 CASRDRGNEQFF TGTGCATCCCGGGACAGGGGTAATGAGCAGTTCTTC
- TRBJ1-2 - 16 TRBV11-2 CASSLGDFGGGNGYTF TGTGCCAGCAGCTTAGGGGATTTTGGGGGAGGAAATGGCTACACCTTC
- TRBJ2-3 TRBD1 14 TRBV19 CASSKGAGADTQYF TGTGCCAGTAGCAAGGGGGCAGGGGCAGATACGCAGTATTTT
once TRBJ2-2 - 13 TRBV29-1 CSVGTANTGELFF TGCAGCGTTGGTACGGCGAACACCGGGGAGCTGTTTTTT
once TRBJ2-1 - 14 TRBV11-3 CASSLRLNEGEQFF TGTGCCAGCAGCTTACGGCTGAATGAGGGTGAGCAGTTCTTC
- TRBJ1-2 TRBD1 14 TRBV9 CASSAGLGGHGYTF TGTGCCAGCAGCGCAGGGCTAGGGGGCCATGGCTACACCTTC
few TRBJ1-3 - 16 TRBV9 CASSVDPGTAGNTIYF TGTGCCAGCAGCGTAGATCCGGGAACGGCGGGAAACACCATATATTTT
- TRBJ2-7 - 13 TRBV5-6 CASSFPGDYEQYF TGTGCCAGCAGCTTTCCGGGGGACTACGAGCAGTACTTC
- TRBJ1-2 TRBD1 15 TRBV28 CASSFTSGTGHGYTF TGTGCCAGCAGTTTCACCTCCGGGACAGGGCATGGCTACACCTTC
- TRBJ2-3 TRBD2 19 TRBV13 CASSARGGPSGGTTDTQYF TGTGCCAGCAGCGCCCGGGGGGGGCCTAGCGGGGGCACCACAGATACGCAGTATTTT
- TRBJ2-7 - 15 TRBV4-3 CASSQESENLYEQYF TGCGCCAGCAGCCAAGAGAGCGAAAACCTCTACGAGCAGTACTTC
- TRBJ2-1 - 15 TRBV14 CASSLFGGRGNEQFF TGTGCCAGCAGCCTTTTCGGAGGGAGAGGGAATGAGCAGTTCTTC
- TRBJ1-1 - 14 TRBV10-1 CASSESTVNTEAFF TGCGCCAGCAGTGAGTCAACAGTGAACACTGAAGCTTTCTTT
- TRBJ2-7 - 13 TRBV5-8 CASSDRNSYEQYF TGTGCCAGCAGCGACAGGAATTCCTACGAGCAGTACTTC
- TRBJ2-7 - 13 TRBV27 CASSTNYPYEQYF TGTGCCAGCAGTACAAACTACCCCTACGAGCAGTACTTC
many TRBJ1-2 - 12 TRBV6-5 CASSSGGYGYTF TGTGCCAGCAGTTCCGGGGGCTATGGCTACACCTTC
- TRBJ2-3 TRBD2 15 TRBV19 CASSILAGAPDTQYF TGTGCCAGTAGTATATTAGCGGGGGCCCCAGATACGCAGTATTTT
- TRBJ1-5 TRBD1 17 TRBV15 CATSRDQQGAGNQPQHF TGTGCCACCAGCAGAGATCAGCAGGGGGCCGGCAATCAGCCCCAGCATTTT
- TRBJ1-3 TRBD1 15 TRBV6-6 CASSSGQSSGNTIYF TGTGCCAGCAGTTCGGGACAGAGCTCTGGAAACACCATATATTTT
- TRBJ2-2 - 12 TRBV25-1 CASRHGSGELFF TGTGCCAGCAGGCACGGGTCCGGGGAGCTGTTTTTT
- TRBJ1-1 - 14 TRBV7-9 CASSSRGRNTEAFF TGTGCCAGCAGCTCGAGGGGGAGGAACACTGAAGCTTTCTTT
few TRBJ2-6 TRBD1 17 TRBV5-6 CASSSLDRSSGANVLTF TGTGCCAGCAGCAGCCTGGACAGGAGCTCTGGGGCCAACGTCCTGACTTTC
- TRBJ1-2 - 15 TRBV6-6 CASSPRTAGPYGYTF TGTGCCAGCAGTCCACGGACAGCCGGTCCCTATGGCTACACCTTC
- TRBJ1-1 - 15 TRBV4-1 CASSQSPGLNTEAFF TGCGCCAGCAGCCAATCTCCGGGTCTCAATACTGAAGCTTTCTTT
- TRBJ1-2 - 14 TRBV29-1 CSVSSTRQGYGYTF TGCAGCGTCTCAAGCACCCGGCAGGGCTATGGCTACACCTTC
- TRBJ2-3 - 16 TRBV5-1 CASSSYRVASTDTQYF TGCGCCAGCAGCTCATACCGGGTAGCTTCCACAGATACGCAGTATTTT
- TRBJ2-1 TRBD2 13 TRBV7-8 CASSRGGYNEQFF TGTGCCAGCAGCCGCGGGGGGTACAATGAGCAGTTCTTC
- TRBJ2-1 TRBD2 14 TRBV2 CASSVSGGADEQFF TGTGCCAGCAGTGTTAGCGGGGGGGCAGATGAGCAGTTCTTC
once TRBJ2-5 - 15 TRBV6-5 CASSYGRSPQETQYF TGTGCCAGCAGTTACGGGCGAAGTCCCCAAGAGACCCAGTACTTC
few TRBJ2-3 TRBD2 17 TRBV30 CAWSRGLAGGRPDTQYF TGTGCCTGGAGCCGGGGACTAGCGGGGGGCCGTCCAGATACGCAGTATTTT
few TRBJ2-1 TRBD2 15 TRBV7-2 CASSTHSGGRNEQFF TGTGCCAGCAGCACTCATAGCGGGGGCCGAAATGAGCAGTTCTTC
- TRBJ1-4 - 13 TRBV2 CASSERSNEKLFF TGTGCCAGCAGTGAACGGTCTAATGAAAAACTGTTTTTT
- TRBJ2-7 TRBD2 16 TRBV6-8 CALDTSGGLSSYEQYF TGTGCACTGGACACTAGCGGGGGGCTTAGCTCCTACGAGCAGTACTTC
few TRBJ1-2 - 15 TRBV6-1 CASSSNRGTYDGYTF TGTGCCAGCAGTTCAAACAGAGGGACATATGATGGCTACACCTTC
- TRBJ2-7 - 12 TRBV10-3 CAIGGTSYEQYF TGTGCCATCGGAGGGACCTCCTACGAGCAGTACTTC
- TRBJ1-5 - 15 TRBV15 CATSRSSRGDQPQHF TGTGCCACCAGCAGATCTTCTCGGGGGGATCAGCCCCAGCATTTT
- TRBJ2-7 - 14 TRBV5-4 CASREDTDSYEQYF TGTGCCAGCAGGGAAGACACGGACTCCTACGAGCAGTACTTC
- TRBJ2-7 - 13 TRBV5-1 CASSGGVRYEQYF TGCGCCAGCAGCGGCGGGGTTCGCTACGAGCAGTACTTC
- TRBJ1-1 TRBD1 15 TRBV30 CAWSAGQGARTEAFF TGTGCCTGGAGTGCCGGACAGGGGGCAAGGACTGAAGCTTTCTTT
- TRBJ2-3 TRBD2 15 TRBV9 CASSRGGGLTDTQYF TGTGCCAGCAGCAGGGGCGGGGGGCTTACAGATACGCAGTATTTT
- TRBJ1-2 TRBD1 16 TRBV19 CASSLIHQGQAGGYTF TGTGCCAGTAGCCTAATCCACCAAGGACAGGCTGGCGGCTACACCTTC
- TRBJ2-7 TRBD2 17 TRBV14 CASSHLSGGGAGREQYF TGTGCCAGCAGCCATCTCTCTGGCGGGGGGGCCGGAAGGGAGCAGTACTTC
- TRBJ1-4 TRBD1 15 TRBV29-1 CSVVGQGATNEKLFF TGCAGCGTTGTAGGGCAGGGGGCAACTAATGAAAAACTGTTTTTT